This T cell receptor beta chain was obtained from a study of T-cell reconstitution after alpha-beta-depleted transplantation in children. TCRbeta library preparation incorporated unique molecular identifiers. TCRdb re-called the PCR reads with MiXCR, one entry per CDR3 protein. The sample has a few hundred thousand distinct CDR3 sequences, about 9.4% seen once. This CDR3 region has 13 residues. From germline, CDR1 is SGHTA and CDR2 FQGTGA. The germline V and J ends were trimmed by 5 bases and 5 bases, with 11 bases remaining between them. This receptor was obtained from a human donor who donated a stem cell graft to a child with acute lymphoblastic leukemia. The V call is TRBV7-3, the J call TRBJ2-3; D unclear. Sequences were derived from PBMCs from the stem cell graft donor, sampled from the stem cell graft. CDR3 protein: CASSPRPGDTQYF. The CDR3 DNA follows: TGTGCCAGCAGCCCCCGCCCGGGAGATACGCAGTATTTT.